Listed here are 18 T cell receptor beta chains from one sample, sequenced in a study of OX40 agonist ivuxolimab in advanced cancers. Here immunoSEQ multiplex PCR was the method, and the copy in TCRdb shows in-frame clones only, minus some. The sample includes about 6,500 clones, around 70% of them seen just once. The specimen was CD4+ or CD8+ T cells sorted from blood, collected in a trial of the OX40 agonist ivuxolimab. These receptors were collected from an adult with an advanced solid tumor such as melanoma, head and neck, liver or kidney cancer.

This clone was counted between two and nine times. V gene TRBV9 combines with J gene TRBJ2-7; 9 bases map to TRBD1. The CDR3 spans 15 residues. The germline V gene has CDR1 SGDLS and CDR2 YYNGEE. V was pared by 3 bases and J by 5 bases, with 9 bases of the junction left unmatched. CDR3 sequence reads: CASSGRDREYDEQYF. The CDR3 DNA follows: TGTGCCAGCAGCGGCCGGGACAGGGAATATGACGAGCAGTACTTC.

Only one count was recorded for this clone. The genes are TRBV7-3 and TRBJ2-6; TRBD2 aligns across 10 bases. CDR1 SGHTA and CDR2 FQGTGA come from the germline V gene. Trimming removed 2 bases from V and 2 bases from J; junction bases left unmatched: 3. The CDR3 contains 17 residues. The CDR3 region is CASSLGLAGAGANVLTF. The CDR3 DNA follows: TGTGCCAGCAGCTTAGGGCTAGCGGGAGCTGGGGCCAACGTCCTGACTTTC.

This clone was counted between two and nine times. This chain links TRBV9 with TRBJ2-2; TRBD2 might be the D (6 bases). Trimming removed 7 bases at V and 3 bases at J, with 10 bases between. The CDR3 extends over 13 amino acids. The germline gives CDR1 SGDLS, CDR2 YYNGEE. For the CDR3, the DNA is TGTGCCAGCTTGTGGGAGGACACCGGGGAGCTGTTTTTT. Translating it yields CASLWEDTGELFF.

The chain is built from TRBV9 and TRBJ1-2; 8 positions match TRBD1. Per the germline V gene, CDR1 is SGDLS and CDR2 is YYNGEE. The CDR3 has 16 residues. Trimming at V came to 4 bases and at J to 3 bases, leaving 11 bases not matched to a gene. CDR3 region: CASSPHRQGRDYGYTF. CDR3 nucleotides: TGTGCCAGCAGCCCACATCGACAGGGGCGAGACTATGGCTACACCTTC.

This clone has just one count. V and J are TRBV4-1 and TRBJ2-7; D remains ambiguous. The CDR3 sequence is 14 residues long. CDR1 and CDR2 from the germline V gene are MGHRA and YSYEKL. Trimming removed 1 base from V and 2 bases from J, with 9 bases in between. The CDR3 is CASSQGLGTYEQYF. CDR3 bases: TGCGCCAGCAGCCAAGGGCTAGGAACCTACGAGCAGTACTTC.

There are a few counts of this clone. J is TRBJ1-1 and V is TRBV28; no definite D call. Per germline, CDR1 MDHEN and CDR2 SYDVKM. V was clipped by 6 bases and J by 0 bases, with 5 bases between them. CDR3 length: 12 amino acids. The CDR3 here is CASRVMNTEAFF. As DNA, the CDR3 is TGTGCCAGCAGGGTGATGAACACTGAAGCTTTCTTT.

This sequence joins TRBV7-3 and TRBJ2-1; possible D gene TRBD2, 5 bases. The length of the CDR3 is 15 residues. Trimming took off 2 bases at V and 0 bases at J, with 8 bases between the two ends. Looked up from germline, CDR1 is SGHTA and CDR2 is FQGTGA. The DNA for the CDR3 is TGTGCCAGCAGCTTAGACCGGGGCTCCTACAATGAGCAGTTCTTC. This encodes CASSLDRGSYNEQFF.

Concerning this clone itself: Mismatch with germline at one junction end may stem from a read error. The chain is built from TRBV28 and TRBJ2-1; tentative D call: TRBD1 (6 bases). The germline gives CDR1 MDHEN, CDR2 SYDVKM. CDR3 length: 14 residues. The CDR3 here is CAGRRGKVTGEQFF. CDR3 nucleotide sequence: TGTGCCGGCAGAAGGGGGAAGGTAACTGGTGAGCAGTTCTTC.

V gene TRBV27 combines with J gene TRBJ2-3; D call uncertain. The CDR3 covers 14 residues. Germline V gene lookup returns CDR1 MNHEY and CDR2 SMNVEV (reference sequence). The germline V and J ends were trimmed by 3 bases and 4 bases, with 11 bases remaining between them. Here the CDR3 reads CASSFLGLSDTQYF. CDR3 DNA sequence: TGTGCCAGCAGTTTCCTCGGGTTATCAGATACGCAGTATTTT.

CDR3 sequence reads: CASSPGFGQPQHF. The CDR3 DNA follows: TGTGCCAGCTCCCCTGGCTTCGGGCAGCCCCAGCATTTT. The chain joins TRBV28 to TRBJ1-5; the D is unclear. V was pared by 8 bases and J by 7 bases, with 15 bases between. This CDR3 comprises 13 residues. The germline V gene has CDR1 MDHEN and CDR2 SYDVKM.

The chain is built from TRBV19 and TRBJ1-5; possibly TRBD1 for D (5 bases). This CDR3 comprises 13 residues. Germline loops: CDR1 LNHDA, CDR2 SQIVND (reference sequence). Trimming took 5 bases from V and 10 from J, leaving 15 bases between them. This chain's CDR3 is CASSGARGTPQHF. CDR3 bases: TGTGCCAGTAGTGGGGCCCGGGGAACACCCCAGCATTTT.

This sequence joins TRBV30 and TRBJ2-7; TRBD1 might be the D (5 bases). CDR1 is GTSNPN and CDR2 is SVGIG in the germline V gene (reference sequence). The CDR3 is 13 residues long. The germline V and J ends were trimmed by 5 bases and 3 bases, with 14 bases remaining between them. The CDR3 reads CAWETGLGYEQYF. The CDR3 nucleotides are TGTGCCTGGGAAACAGGTTTAGGCTACGAGCAGTACTTC.

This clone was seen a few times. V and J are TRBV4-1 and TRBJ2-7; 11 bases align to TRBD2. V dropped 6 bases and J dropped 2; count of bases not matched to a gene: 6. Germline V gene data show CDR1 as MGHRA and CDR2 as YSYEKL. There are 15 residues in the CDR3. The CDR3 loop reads CASSRATSGAYEQYF. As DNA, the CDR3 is TGCGCCAGCAGTCGCGCGACTAGCGGGGCCTACGAGCAGTACTTC.

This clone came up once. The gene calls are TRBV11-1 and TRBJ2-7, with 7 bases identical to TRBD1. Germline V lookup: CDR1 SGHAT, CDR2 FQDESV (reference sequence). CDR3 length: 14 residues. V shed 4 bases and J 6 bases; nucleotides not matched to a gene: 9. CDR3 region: CASSSRQGAGEQYF. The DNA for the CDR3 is TGTGCCAGCAGCTCACGACAGGGTGCGGGCGAGCAGTACTTC.

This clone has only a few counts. The CDR3 here is CASSFTGSDTGELFF. The CDR3 bases are TGTGCCAGCAGCTTCACAGGGTCGGACACCGGGGAGCTGTTTTTT. The chain has TRBV6-6 and TRBJ2-2, with D possibly being TRBD1 (6 bases). With 6 bases removed from V and 3 bases from J, the gap between germline ends came to 14 bases. The CDR3 runs to 15 residues. Germline CDR1 and CDR2: MNHNY and SVGAGI (reference sequence).

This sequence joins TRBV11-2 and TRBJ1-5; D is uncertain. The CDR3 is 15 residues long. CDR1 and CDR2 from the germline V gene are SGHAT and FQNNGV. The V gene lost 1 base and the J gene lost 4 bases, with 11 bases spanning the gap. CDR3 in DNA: TGTGCCAGCAGCTTAGGAGGAGGGCAGAATCAGCCCCAGCATTTT. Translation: CASSLGGGQNQPQHF.

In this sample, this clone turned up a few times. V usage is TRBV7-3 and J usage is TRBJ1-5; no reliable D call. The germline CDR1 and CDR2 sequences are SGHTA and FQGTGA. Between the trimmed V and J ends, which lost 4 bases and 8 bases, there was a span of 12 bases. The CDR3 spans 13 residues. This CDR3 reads CASSSGQSKPQHF. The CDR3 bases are TGTGCCAGCAGCTCCGGTCAGTCCAAGCCCCAGCATTTT. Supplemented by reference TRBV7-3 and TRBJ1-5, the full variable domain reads GAGVSQTPSNKVTEKGKYVELRCDPISGHTALYWYRQSLGQGPEFLIYFQGTGAADDSGLPNDRFFAVRPEGSVSTLKIQRTERGDSAVYLCASSSGQSKPQHFGDGTRLSIL.

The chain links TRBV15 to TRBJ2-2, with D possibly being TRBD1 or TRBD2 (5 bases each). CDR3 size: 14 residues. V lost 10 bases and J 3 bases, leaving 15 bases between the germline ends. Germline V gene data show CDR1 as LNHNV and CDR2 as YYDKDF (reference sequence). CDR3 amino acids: CASRGDSYTGELFF. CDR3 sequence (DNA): TGTGCCAGTCGAGGGGATAGTTACACCGGGGAGCTGTTTTTT.